The rows below give T cell receptor beta chains drawn from one sample of a study of T-cell reconstitution after alpha-beta-depleted transplantation in children. TCRdb itself ran the PCR reads through MiXCR, one entry per CDR3 protein. The repertoire holds about 240,000 distinct CDR3 sequences, with about 23% as singletons. This specimen was PBMCs, taken before TCRalphabeta/CD19-depleted stem cell transplant. These receptors were obtained from a girl aged 2-10 years with Fanconi anemia, due to receive a stem cell transplant. CDR3s include the opening cysteine and the closing phenylalanine or tryptophan. The D gene is left open where the match is weak. A row's size may be missing; if present it is once, few, many or a size class.

TRBJ2-3,-,TRBV6-2/TRBV6-3,-,CASSSVLRTDTQYF,TGTGCCAGCAGTTCGGTCCTCCGCACAGATACGCAGTATTTT
TRBJ2-7,-,TRBV25-1,TRBD1,CASSEGDRVLYEQYF,TGTGCCAGCAGTGAGGGGGACAGGGTCCTCTACGAGCAGTACTTC
TRBJ2-7,-,TRBV7-9,TRBD1,CASSVDRARYEQYF,TGTGCCAGCAGCGTAGACAGGGCCCGCTACGAGCAGTACTTC
TRBJ1-1,few,TRBV6-1,TRBD1,CASRRTGPNTEAFF,TGTGCCAGCAGGCGGACAGGGCCTAACACTGAAGCTTTCTTT
TRBJ2-7,few,TRBV7-9,-,CASSYSLSYEQYF,TGTGCCAGCAGCTATTCTCTCAGCTACGAGCAGTACTTC
TRBJ2-7,many,TRBV29-1,TRBD2,CSVEGGTSGPYEQYF,TGCAGCGTTGAAGGCGGGACTAGCGGTCCCTACGAGCAGTACTTC
TRBJ2-7,-,TRBV18,-,CASSQGLSPYEQYF,TGTGCCAGCTCACAGGGCCTTTCCCCCTACGAGCAGTACTTC
TRBJ2-3,-,TRBV20-1,-,CSARVVAVSTDTQYF,TGCAGTGCTAGAGTTGTAGCGGTTAGCACAGATACGCAGTATTTT
TRBJ2-1,many,TRBV6-5,TRBD2,CASSYSISGGAHEQFF,TGTGCCAGCAGTTACTCGATAAGCGGGGGGGCACATGAGCAGTTCTTC
TRBJ2-4,-,TRBV24-1,TRBD2,CATSESGGASKNIQYF,TGTGCCACCAGTGAGAGCGGGGGGGCCTCCAAAAACATTCAGTACTTC
TRBJ2-5,few,TRBV7-3,-,CASSLTYQETQYF,TGTGCCAGCAGCTTAACGTACCAAGAGACCCAGTACTTC
TRBJ2-1,few,TRBV29-1,-,CSVESGGEQFF,TGCAGCGTTGAATCAGGAGGTGAGCAGTTCTTC
TRBJ2-3,many,TRBV2,-,CASCRWGDTQYF,TGTGCCAGCTGCAGGTGGGGAGATACGCAGTATTTT
TRBJ1-4,few,TRBV29-1,-,CSVVRAGNEKLFF,TGCAGCGTTGTGAGGGCGGGTAATGAAAAACTGTTTTTT
TRBJ2-3,many,TRBV12-3/TRBV12-4,-,CASSIEVPSTDTQYF,TGTGCCAGCTCTATTGAGGTTCCTAGCACAGATACGCAGTATTTT
TRBJ2-7,few,TRBV2,-,CASTAGGKDYEQYF,TGTGCCAGCACCGCGGGCGGGAAGGACTACGAGCAGTACTTC